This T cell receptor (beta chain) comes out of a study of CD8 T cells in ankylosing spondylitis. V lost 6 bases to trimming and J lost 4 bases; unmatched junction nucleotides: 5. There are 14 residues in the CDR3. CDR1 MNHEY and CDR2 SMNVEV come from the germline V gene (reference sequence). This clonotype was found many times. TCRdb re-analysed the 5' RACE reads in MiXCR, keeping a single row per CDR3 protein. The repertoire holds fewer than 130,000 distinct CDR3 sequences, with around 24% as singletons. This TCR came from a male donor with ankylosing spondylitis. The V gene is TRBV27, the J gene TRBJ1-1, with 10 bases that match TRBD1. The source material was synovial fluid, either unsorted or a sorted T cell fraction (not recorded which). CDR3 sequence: CASSRQGAGTEAFF. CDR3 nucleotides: TGTGCCAGCAGCCGACAGGGGGCCGGCACTGAAGCTTTCTTT.